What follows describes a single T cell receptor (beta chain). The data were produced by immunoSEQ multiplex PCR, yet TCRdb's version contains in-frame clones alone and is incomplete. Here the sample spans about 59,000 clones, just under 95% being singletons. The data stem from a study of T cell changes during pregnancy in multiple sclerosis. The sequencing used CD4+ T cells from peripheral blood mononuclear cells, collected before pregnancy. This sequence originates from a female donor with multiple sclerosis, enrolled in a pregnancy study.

For the CDR3, the DNA is TGTGCCAGCAGCTCAGGACAGGGGGCCTATGGCTACACCTTC. It is translated as CASSSGQGAYGYTF. V usage is TRBV9 and J usage is TRBJ1-2; the match to TRBD1 covers 11 bases. The J segment lost 4 bases and the V segment lost 4 bases, leaving 3 bases of the junction unmatched. Germline V gene lookup returns CDR1 SGDLS and CDR2 YYNGEE. This CDR3 comprises 14 residues.